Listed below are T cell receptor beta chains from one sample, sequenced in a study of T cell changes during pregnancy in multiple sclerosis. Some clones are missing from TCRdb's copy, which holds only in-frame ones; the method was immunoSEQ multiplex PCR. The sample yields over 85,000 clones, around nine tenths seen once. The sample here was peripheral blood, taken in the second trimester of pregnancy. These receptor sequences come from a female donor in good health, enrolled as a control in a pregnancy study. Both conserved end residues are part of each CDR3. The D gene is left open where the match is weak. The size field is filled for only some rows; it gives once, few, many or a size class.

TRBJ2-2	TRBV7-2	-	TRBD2	TGTGCCAGCAGTCGCGGGGGATGGGCAGGCACCGGGGAGCTGTTTTTT	CASSRGGWAGTGELFF
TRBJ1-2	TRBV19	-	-	TGTGCCAGTAGCACAAGGAGGGATAGCTATGGCTACACCTTC	CASSTRRDSYGYTF
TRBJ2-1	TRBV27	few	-	TGTGCCAGCAGTTTTTACCGGAATGAGCAGTTCTTC	CASSFYRNEQFF
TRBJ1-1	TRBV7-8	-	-	TGTGCCAGCAGCCGAGAAGCGCCCCTGGCTGAAGCTTTCTTT	CASSREAPLAEAFF
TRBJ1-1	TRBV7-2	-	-	TGTGCCAGCAGCTTAAGCAAACTGAACACTGAAGCTTTCTTT	CASSLSKLNTEAFF
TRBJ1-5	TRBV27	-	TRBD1	TGTGCCAGCAGACAACAGGGGCAACAGCCCCAGCATTTT	CASRQQGQQPQHF
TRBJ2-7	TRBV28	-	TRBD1	TGTGCCAGCAGCCCGGTGGGGACAGGGATTTACGAGCAGTACTTC	CASSPVGTGIYEQYF
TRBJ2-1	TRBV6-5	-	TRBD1	TGTGCCAGCAGGTCCTGGGACAGCCTCAATGAGCAGTTCTTC	CASRSWDSLNEQFF
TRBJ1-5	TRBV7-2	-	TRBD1	TGTGCCAGCAGCGCCGGACAGGGAGGACAGCCCCAGCATTTT	CASSAGQGGQPQHF
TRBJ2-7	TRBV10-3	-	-	TGTGCCATCAGTGAGTCGGCTAGCCTCTCCTACGAGCAGTACTTC	CAISESASLSYEQYF
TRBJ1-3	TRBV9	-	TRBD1	TGTGCCAGTTCAGGGGGCTCTGGAAACACCATATATTTT	CASSGGSGNTIYF
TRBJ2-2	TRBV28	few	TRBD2	TGTGCCAGCAGTTTATGGAACCTAGCGGGAGGGCCCGGGGAGCTGTTTTTT	CASSLWNLAGGPGELFF
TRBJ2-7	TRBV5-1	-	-	TGCGCCAGCAGCTTGGTAGCAGGGGAGAACGAGCAGTACTTC	CASSLVAGENEQYF
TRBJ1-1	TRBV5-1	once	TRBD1	TGCGCCAGCAGCTCAGTACAGGGGGCTAGGAACACTGAAGCTTTCTTT	CASSSVQGARNTEAFF
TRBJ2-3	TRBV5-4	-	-	TGTGCCAGCAGCGTCTCGGGAGCCCCCACAGATACGCAGTATTTT	CASSVSGAPTDTQYF
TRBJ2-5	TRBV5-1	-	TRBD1	TGCGCCAGCAGCTTCGGGACAGCCCGGGAGACCCAGTACTTC	CASSFGTARETQYF
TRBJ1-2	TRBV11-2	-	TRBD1	TGTGCCAGCAGTCGGACAGGGGACTATGGCTACACCTTC	CASSRTGDYGYTF
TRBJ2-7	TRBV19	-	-	TGTGCCACCAGCGTAAGGAGCTCCTACGAGCAGTACTTC	CATSVRSSYEQYF
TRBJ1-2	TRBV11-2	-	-	TGTGCCAGCAGCTACAGGGAGAACTATGGCTACACCTTC	CASSYRENYGYTF
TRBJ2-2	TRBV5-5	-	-	TGTGCCAGCAGCTTTGAAGGGGGAGGGACCGGGGAGCTGTTTTTT	CASSFEGGGTGELFF
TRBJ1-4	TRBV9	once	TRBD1	TGTGCCAGCAGCGGAACCGACAGGGGGCCTGAAAAACTGTTTTTT	CASSGTDRGPEKLFF
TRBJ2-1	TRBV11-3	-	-	TGTGCCAGCAGCTTAGGGGGGACATTATACAATGAGCAGTTCTTC	CASSLGGTLYNEQFF
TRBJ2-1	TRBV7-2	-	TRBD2	TGTGCCAGCAGCCAGGGACTAGCTTTTGCCTACAATGAGCAGTTCTTC	CASSQGLAFAYNEQFF
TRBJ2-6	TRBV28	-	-	TGTGCCAGCACAGGGGCAGGGGCCAACGTCCTGACTTTC	CASTGAGANVLTF
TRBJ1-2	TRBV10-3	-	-	TGTGCCATCAGTGCAATGGACAGATCCTATGGCTACACCTTC	CAISAMDRSYGYTF
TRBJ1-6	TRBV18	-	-	TGTGCCAGCTCACCTCGGTCGGGGGATCCCCTCCACTTT	CASSPRSGDPLHF
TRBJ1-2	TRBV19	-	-	TGTGCCAGTAGTGCTACAGGGACGTATGGCTACACCTTC	CASSATGTYGYTF
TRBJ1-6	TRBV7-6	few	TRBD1	TGTGCCAGCAGCGTCTTTACAGGGGAGAATTCACCCCTCCACTTT	CASSVFTGENSPLHF
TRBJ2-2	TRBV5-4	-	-	TGTGCCAGCAGTCACATCGGCAGGGCAGGGACCGGGGAGCTGTTTTTT	CASSHIGRAGTGELFF
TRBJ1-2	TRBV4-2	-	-	TGTGCCAGCAGCCAACAACCTGGGCCAGGGGGCTACACCTTC	CASSQQPGPGGYTF
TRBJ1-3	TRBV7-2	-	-	TGTGCCAGCAGCCCCCCCCATTGGGCCGGAAACACCATATATTTT	CASSPPHWAGNTIYF
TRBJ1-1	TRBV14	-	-	TGTGCCAGCAGCCATGAGATGAACACTGAAGCTTTCTTT	CASSHEMNTEAFF
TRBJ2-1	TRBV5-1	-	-	TGCGCCAGCAGCTTCGGGAACTCCTACAATGAGCAGTTCTTC	CASSFGNSYNEQFF
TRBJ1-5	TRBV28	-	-	TGTGCCAGCAACCTGCGGGCGGGAGTAACCAATCAGCCCCAGCATTTT	CASNLRAGVTNQPQHF
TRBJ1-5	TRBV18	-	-	TGTGCCAGCTCAACCAGGGAAGGCAATCAGCCCCAGCATTTT	CASSTREGNQPQHF
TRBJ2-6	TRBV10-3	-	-	TGTGCCATCAATCAGGGGTCTGGGGCCAACGTCCTGACTTTC	CAINQGSGANVLTF
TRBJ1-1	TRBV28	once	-	TGTGCCAGCAGTTTTGACGAGTGGGGCATGAACACTGAAGCTTTCTTT	CASSFDEWGMNTEAFF
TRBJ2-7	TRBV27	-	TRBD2	TGTGCCAGCAGTTTAATAGCGGGGGGCGGTTGGGAGCAGTACTTC	CASSLIAGGGWEQYF
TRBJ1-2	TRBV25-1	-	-	TGTGCCAGCAGTCGGGGAGGCTATGGCTACACCTTC	CASSRGGYGYTF
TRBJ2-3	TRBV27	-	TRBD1	TGTGCCAGCAGTCGAGACAGGGTTAGGTCTACCCGCACAGATACGCAGTATTTT	CASSRDRVRSTRTDTQYF
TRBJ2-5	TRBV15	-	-	TGTGCCACCAGCAGCCGGGAACAAGAGACCCAGTACTTC	CATSSREQETQYF
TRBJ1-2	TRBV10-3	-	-	TGTGCCATCAGTGAGGCGGTTCCCAGCTATGGCTACACCTTC	CAISEAVPSYGYTF
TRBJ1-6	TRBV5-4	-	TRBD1	TGTGCCAGCAGCTTCGGACAGGGCAGTTCACCCCTCCACTTT	CASSFGQGSSPLHF
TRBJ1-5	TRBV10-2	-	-	TGCGCCAGCAGTGAGTCGCCCCTTAGGAGAGGAAGATATAGCAATCAGCCCCAGCATTTT	CASSESPLRRGRYSNQPQHF
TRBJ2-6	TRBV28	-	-	TGTGCCAGCAGTTTTAGTCTCTCTGGGGCCAACGTCCTGACTTTC	CASSFSLSGANVLTF
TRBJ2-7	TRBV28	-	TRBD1	TGTGCCAGCACCATTCCCGGGACAGGGGCTTACGAGCAGTACTTC	CASTIPGTGAYEQYF
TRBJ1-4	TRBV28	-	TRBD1	TGTGCCAGCAGTTTCCGACAGGGGCATGAAAAACTGTTTTTT	CASSFRQGHEKLFF
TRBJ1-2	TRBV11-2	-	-	TGTGCCAGCAGCCCCATATCCCGAGGGGGTGGCGGCTACACCTTC	CASSPISRGGGGYTF
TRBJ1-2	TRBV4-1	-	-	TGCGCCAGCAGCCAAGAGACAGATAACTATGGCTACACCTTC	CASSQETDNYGYTF